A single sample is the source of the 16 T cell receptor beta chains below, sequenced in a study of blood T cell repertoires in COVID-19. TCRdb's table, derived via immunoSEQ multiplex PCR, lists solely in-frame clones and lacks some. The data show some 240,000 clones, around 86% seen once. The specimen sequenced was PBMCs or T cells enriched from blood (not recorded which). These receptors all stem from a woman between 40 and 55 years old with acute COVID-19.

The chain recombines TRBV19 with TRBJ2-5; 12 nucleotides agree with TRBD2. CDR3 length: 16 amino acids. Trimming removed 2 bases from V and 6 bases from J; junction bases left unmatched: 7. Germline lookup yields CDR1 LNHDA and CDR2 SQIVND (reference sequence). The CDR3 DNA follows: TGTGCCAGTAGTATACTAGCGGGAGGGCGTTTAAAGACCCAGTACTTC. It is translated as CASSILAGGRLKTQYF.

The V and J genes are TRBV5-1 and TRBJ2-7, with D perhaps matching TRBD1 (6 bases). V lost 4 bases and J lost 1, with 15 bases in between. Per germline, CDR1 SGHRS and CDR2 YFSETQ. The CDR3 has 15 amino acids. The CDR3: CASSQRHRDSYEQYF. The DNA of the CDR3 is TGCGCCAGCAGCCAGCGACACAGGGATTCCTACGAGCAGTACTTC.

This clone occurred once. The J gene is TRBJ2-1, the V gene TRBV7-9; 14 bases agree with TRBD2. This CDR3 has 16 residues. Germline V gives CDR1 SEHNR, CDR2 FQNEAQ (reference sequence). V shed 3 bases and J 10 bases; nucleotides not matched to a gene: 8. CDR3 in amino acids: CASSFRLAGGLGEQFF. The DNA of the CDR3 is TGTGCCAGCAGCTTCAGACTAGCGGGAGGGCTTGGGGAGCAGTTCTTC.

Turning to this clone: The sample contains more than one DNA sequence encoding this CDR3. The chain combines TRBV5-4 with TRBJ2-7; 10 nucleotides align to TRBD2. With 0 bases clipped from V and 3 bases from J, the junction kept 6 bases outside the gene matches. Germline V CDR1 and CDR2: SGHNT, YYREEE (reference sequence). The CDR3 runs 16 residues. CDR3 amino acids: CASSLGGLAGDYEQYF. As DNA, the CDR3 is TGTGCCAGCAGCTTGGGGGGTCTAGCGGGGGACTACGAGCAGTACTTC. Combining the CDR3 with reference TRBV5-4 and TRBJ2-7 gives the whole variable domain ETGVTQSPTHLIKTRGQQVTLRCSSQSGHNTVSWYQQALGQGPQFIFQYYREEENGRGNFPPRFSGLQFPNYSSELNVNALELDDSALYLCASSLGGLAGDYEQYFGPGTRLTVT.

This clone was seen only a few times. The chain joins TRBV27 to TRBJ2-1; 9 nucleotides agree with TRBD1. With 3 bases clipped from V and 9 bases from J, the junction kept 9 bases outside the gene matches. This CDR3 contains 15 residues. Germline CDR1 MNHEY, CDR2 SMNVEV (reference sequence). The CDR3 loop is CASSLTGGGRSEQFF. CDR3 bases: TGTGCCAGCAGTTTGACAGGGGGGGGTCGTAGTGAGCAGTTCTTC.

The chain carries TRBV7-8 and TRBJ1-4; D perhaps matches TRBD1 (6 bases). CDR1 and CDR2 from the germline V gene are SGHVS and FQNEAQ. V was shortened by 8 bases and J by 5 bases, with 12 bases between the two germline ends. The CDR3 loop spans 13 amino acids. The CDR3 region has the DNA TGTGCCAGCGGAAACAGGGTGAATGAAAAACTGTTTTTT. It specifies CASGNRVNEKLFF.

The rearrangement links TRBV9 to TRBJ2-1, with D possibly being TRBD2 (6 bases). V lost 3 bases, J lost 5 bases, and 9 bases lay in between. Germline V gene sequence: CDR1 SGDLS, CDR2 YYNGEE. The CDR3 loop spans 13 amino acids. The CDR3 region is CASSGRADNEQFF. CDR3 nucleotide sequence: TGTGCCAGCAGCGGGAGGGCCGACAATGAGCAGTTCTTC.

The rearrangement joins TRBV27 to TRBJ2-5, with TRBD2 identical over 8 bases. V was pared by 6 bases and J by 4 bases, with 7 bases of the junction left unmatched. Germline CDR1 is MNHEY and CDR2 is SMNVEV (reference sequence). This CDR3 is 14 amino acids long. This CDR3 reads CASRDSGVGETQYF. The CDR3 DNA reads TGTGCCAGCAGGGATAGCGGGGTAGGAGAGACCCAGTACTTC.

The chain carries TRBV2 and TRBJ2-7, with 7 positions matching TRBD1. This CDR3 comprises 13 residues. From germline, CDR1 is SNHLY and CDR2 FYNNEI. V gave up 2 bases and J gave up 6 bases; unmatched junction bases: 4. CDR3 sequence reads: CASSERTGAEQYF. The CDR3 nucleotides are TGTGCCAGCAGTGAACGCACAGGGGCCGAGCAGTACTTC.

The chain employs TRBV3-1 (or the pseudogene TRBV3-2) and TRBJ2-7, with 9 bases lining up with TRBD1. Germline CDR1 LGHDT, CDR2 YNNKEL (reference sequence). This CDR3 comprises 14 residues. The V segment lost 4 bases and the J segment 5 bases; nucleotides outside the gene matches: 6. CDR3 bases: TGTGCCAGCAGCCTGTGGGACAGGGCGAACGAGCAGTACTTC. Translation: CASSLWDRANEQYF.

This clone was detected only a few times. The J gene is TRBJ1-1, the V gene TRBV5-1, with 7 bases identical to TRBD1. Germline loops: CDR1 SGHRS, CDR2 YFSETQ. This CDR3 contains 15 residues. The V gene end was trimmed by 4 bases and the J gene end by 0 bases; junction bases not matched to a gene: 6. The CDR3 spells CASSVTTGVNTEAFF. In nucleotides, the CDR3 is TGCGCCAGCAGCGTGACTACAGGGGTGAACACTGAAGCTTTCTTT.

This chain links TRBV21-1 with TRBJ2-7; the tabulated D call, TRBD1, remains unverified against the DNA. TRBV21-1 is listed as a pseudogene. The CDR3 totals 16 residues. CDR3: CASTDITLGQIREQYF. The DNA for the CDR3 is TGTGCCAGCACCGATATCACGCTGGGCCAAATCAGGGAGCAGTACTTC.

The V and J genes are TRBV25-1 and TRBJ2-1; 7 bases are a match to TRBD2. Per germline, CDR1 MGHDK and CDR2 SYGVNS. The CDR3 has 15 amino acids. After removal of 2 bases from V and 7 bases from J, the junction contained 8 bases not matched to a gene. CDR3 coding DNA: TGTGCCAGCAGTGAACAGGGAGGGCCTCGGAATGAGCAGTTCTTC. It is translated as CASSEQGGPRNEQFF. Supplemented by reference TRBV25-1 and TRBJ2-1, the full variable domain reads EADIYQTPRYLVIGTGKKITLECSQTMGHDKMYWYQQDPGMELHLIHYSYGVNSTEKGDLSSESTVSRIRTEHFPLTLESARPSHTSQYLCASSEQGGPRNEQFFGPGTRLTVL.

The chain links TRBV11-2 to TRBJ2-1; D possibly corresponds to TRBD2 (6 bases). CDR1 SGHAT and CDR2 FQNNGV come from the germline V gene. V was trimmed by 5 bases and J by 8 bases, leaving 19 bases between them. This CDR3 spans 15 amino acids. This CDR3 is CASSAGLEFRDEQFF. The CDR3 DNA follows: TGTGCCAGCAGCGCGGGACTGGAGTTTAGAGATGAGCAGTTCTTC.

The V and J genes are TRBV3-1 (or the pseudogene TRBV3-2) and TRBJ2-1, with 9 bases identical to TRBD2. The junction had 7 bases not matched to a gene; V was cut back by 1 base and J by 6 bases. CDR3 length equals 16 residues. The germline V gene encodes CDR1 LGHDT and CDR2 YNNKEL (reference sequence). CDR3 sequence reads: CASSQVAGGPGNEQFF. The DNA of the CDR3 is TGTGCCAGCAGCCAAGTTGCGGGAGGGCCCGGCAATGAGCAGTTCTTC.

V and J are TRBV10-3 and TRBJ2-7, with TRBD2 matching over 9 bases. Germline CDR1 ENHRY, CDR2 SYGVKD. The CDR3 has 14 amino acids. J gave up 2 bases and V 10 bases, and 9 bases lay outside the gene matches. As DNA, the CDR3 is TGTGCCACCAAAGGGGGGACTAGCCCCTACGAGCAGTACTTC. It is translated as CATKGGTSPYEQYF.